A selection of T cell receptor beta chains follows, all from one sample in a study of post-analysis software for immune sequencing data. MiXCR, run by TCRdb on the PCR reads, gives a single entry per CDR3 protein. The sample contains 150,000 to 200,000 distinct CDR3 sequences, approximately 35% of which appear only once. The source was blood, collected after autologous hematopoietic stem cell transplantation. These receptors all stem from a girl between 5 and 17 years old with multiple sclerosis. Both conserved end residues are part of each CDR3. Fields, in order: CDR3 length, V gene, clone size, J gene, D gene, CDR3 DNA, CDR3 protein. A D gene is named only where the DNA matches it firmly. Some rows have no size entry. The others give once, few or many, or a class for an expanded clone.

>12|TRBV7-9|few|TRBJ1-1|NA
TGTGCCAGCAGCCAAGCCCGCCTTGAAGCTTTCTTT
CASSQARLEAFF
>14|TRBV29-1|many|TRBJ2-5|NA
TGCAGCGTTGAACTTAGGGCAGGGCACGAGACCCAGTACTTC
CSVELRAGHETQYF
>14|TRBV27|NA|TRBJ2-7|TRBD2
TGTGCTAGCAGTAGCGGGAGAATATCGAGGGAGCAGTACTTC
CASSSGRISREQYF
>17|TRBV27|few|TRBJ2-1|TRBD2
TGTGCCAGCAGTTCAATCACGGGGGGAACCCTCTACAATGAGCAGTTCTTC
CASSSITGGTLYNEQFF
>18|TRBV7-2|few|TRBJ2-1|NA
TGTGCCAGCAGCTCCGCAGGGGGGTTGGTCAGCTCCTACAATGAGCAGTTCTTC
CASSSAGGLVSSYNEQFF
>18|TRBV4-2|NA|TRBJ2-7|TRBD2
TGTGCCAGCAGCCAGGAAATGGGGGCTAGCGGGAAGACCTACGAGCAGTACTTC
CASSQEMGASGKTYEQYF
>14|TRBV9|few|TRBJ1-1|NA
TGTGCCAGCAGCGCCCTCGGGGGACACACTGAAGCTTTCTTT
CASSALGGHTEAFF
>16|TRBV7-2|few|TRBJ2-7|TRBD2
TGTGCCAGCAGCTTAGGAGGCGGGAGGGAGTACAATGAGCAGTACTTC
CASSLGGGREYNEQYF
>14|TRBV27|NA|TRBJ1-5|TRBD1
TGTGCCGGCAGTCTCCACAGGGGGAATCAGCCCCAGCATTTT
CAGSLHRGNQPQHF
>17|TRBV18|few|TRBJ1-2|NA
TGTGCCAGCTCACCATCACAGGACCCAGGGGACGTCTATGGCTACACCTTC
CASSPSQDPGDVYGYTF
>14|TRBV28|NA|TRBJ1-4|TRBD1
TGTGCCAGCAGTGAGACAGGGGGCAGTGAAAAACTGTTTTTT
CASSETGGSEKLFF
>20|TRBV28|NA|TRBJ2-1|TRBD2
TGTGCCAGCAGTTTAGTCTCTCTTCGGACTAGCGGGGCGCCCTACAATGAGCAGTTCTTC
CASSLVSLRTSGAPYNEQFF
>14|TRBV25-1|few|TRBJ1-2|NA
TGTGCCAGCAGTGAATTCGCAGAAAACGGAGGCTACACCTTC
CASSEFAENGGYTF
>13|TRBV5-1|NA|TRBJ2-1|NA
TGCGCCAGCAGCTTCTTAGAGGGCTATGAGCAGTTCTTC
CASSFLEGYEQFF
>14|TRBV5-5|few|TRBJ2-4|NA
TGTGCCAGCAGCTTGACAGGGTTAGAAAACATTCAGTACTTC
CASSLTGLENIQYF
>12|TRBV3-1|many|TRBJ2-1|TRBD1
TGTGCCAGCAGCCTCCCGGACAGGGTGCAGTTCTTC
CASSLPDRVQFF
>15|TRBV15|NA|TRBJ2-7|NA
TGTGCCACCAGCCGATTTGACAGCCCGCCGTACGAGCAGTACTTC
CATSRFDSPPYEQYF
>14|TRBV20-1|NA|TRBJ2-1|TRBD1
TGCAGTGCTAGTCTGGGGACAGGGACGAGTGAGCAGTTCTTC
CSASLGTGTSEQFF
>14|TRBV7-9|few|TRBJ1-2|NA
TGTGCCAGCAGCTTAGCAAACCTGGGGGATGGCTACACCTTC
CASSLANLGDGYTF
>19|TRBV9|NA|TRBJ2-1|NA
TGTGCCAGCAGCGGCGATTCTTGGGGCCGGGGTAGCTCCTACAATGAGCAGTTCTTC
CASSGDSWGRGSSYNEQFF
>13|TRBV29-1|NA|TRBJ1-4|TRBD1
TGCAGCGTTGGGACAGGGGAAAATGAAAAACTGTTTTTT
CSVGTGENEKLFF
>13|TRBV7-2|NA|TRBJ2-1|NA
TGTGCCAGCAGCTTACCAGGGAGGAATGAGCAGTTCTTC
CASSLPGRNEQFF
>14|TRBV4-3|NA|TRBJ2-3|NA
TGCGCCAGCAGCCTTAGGAGACCTAAGGATACGCAGTATTTT
CASSLRRPKDTQYF
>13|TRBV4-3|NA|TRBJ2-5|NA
TGCGCCAGCAGCCAAGTTCCTAGGGGGACCCAGTACTTC
CASSQVPRGTQYF
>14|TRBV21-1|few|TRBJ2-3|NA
TGTGCCAGCAGCACGGGACAGAGCACAGATACGCAGTATTTT
CASSTGQSTDTQYF
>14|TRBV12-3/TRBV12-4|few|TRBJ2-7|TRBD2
TGTGCCAGCAGCACTAGCGGGAGAACCTACGAGCAGTACTTC
CASSTSGRTYEQYF
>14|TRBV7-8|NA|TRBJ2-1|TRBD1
TGTGCCAGCAGCTTGGACAGGGGGTACAATGAGCAGTTCTTC
CASSLDRGYNEQFF
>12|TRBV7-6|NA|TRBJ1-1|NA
TGTGCCAGCGGCCGAGTCCTTTCAGAAGCTTTCTTT
CASGRVLSEAFF
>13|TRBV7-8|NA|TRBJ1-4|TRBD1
TGTGCCAGCCGGGGACAGTTAAATGAAAAACTGTTTTTT
CASRGQLNEKLFF
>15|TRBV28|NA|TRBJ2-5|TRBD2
TGTGCCAGCAGTTCCCAGCGGGGGTACCAAGAGACCCAGTACTTC
CASSSQRGYQETQYF
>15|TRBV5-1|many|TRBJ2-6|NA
TGCGCCAGCAGCTTGGGGGGCTCTGGGGCCAACGTCCTGACTTTC
CASSLGGSGANVLTF
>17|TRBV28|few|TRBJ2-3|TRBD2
TGTGCCAGCAGTATGCAACTAGCGGGGGGACCCACAGATACGCAGTATTTT
CASSMQLAGGPTDTQYF
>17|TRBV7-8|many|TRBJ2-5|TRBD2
TGTGCCAGCAGCCCAGGGGTAGCGGGAGACCAGCGGGAGACCCAGTACTTC
CASSPGVAGDQRETQYF
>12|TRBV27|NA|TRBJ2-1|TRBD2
TGTGCCAGCAGTCCCGGCGGGGGTGAGCAGTTCTTC
CASSPGGGEQFF
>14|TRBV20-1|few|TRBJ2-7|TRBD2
TGCAGTGTTTGGCGGACTAGCGGGAGCAACGAGCAGTACTTC
CSVWRTSGSNEQYF
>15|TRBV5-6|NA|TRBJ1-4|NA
TGTGCCAGCAGCTTGGCCCAGGGTATTAATGAAAAACTGTTTTTT
CASSLAQGINEKLFF
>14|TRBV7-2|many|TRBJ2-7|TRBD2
TGTGCCAGCAGCTCACTAGCGGGAACCTACGAGCAGTACTTC
CASSSLAGTYEQYF
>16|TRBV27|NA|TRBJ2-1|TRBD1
TGTGCCAGCAGTCGAGGGACAGATGCCCACTACAATGAGCAGTTCTTC
CASSRGTDAHYNEQFF
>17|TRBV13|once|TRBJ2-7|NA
TGTGCCAGCTCTCACACCCACGGGACCCAAGTTTCCTACGAGCAGTACTTC
CASSHTHGTQVSYEQYF
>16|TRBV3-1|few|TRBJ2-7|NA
TGTGCCAGCAGCCAAGGGGGGGCTAGCGGTACCTACGAGCAGTACTTC
CASSQGGASGTYEQYF
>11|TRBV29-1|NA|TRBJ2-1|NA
TGCAGCGTTGAGCTCCGCCCAGGGCTGTTCTTC
CSVELRPGLFF
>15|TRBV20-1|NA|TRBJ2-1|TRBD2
TGCAGTGCTAGAGATGGAGGGGAGGGCTACAATGAGCAGTTCTTC
CSARDGGEGYNEQFF
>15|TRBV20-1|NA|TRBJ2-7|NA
TGCAGTGCTAGATCCGCGGGAAAAAGCTCCTACGAGCAGTACTTC
CSARSAGKSSYEQYF
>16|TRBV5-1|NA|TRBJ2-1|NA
TGCGCCAGCAGTCCCTCTTCTAGCACCTTCTACAATGAGCAGTTCTTC
CASSPSSSTFYNEQFF
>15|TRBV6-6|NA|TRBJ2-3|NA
TGTGCCAGCAGTTACACATCAGGGGGGAGGGATACGCAGTATTTT
CASSYTSGGRDTQYF
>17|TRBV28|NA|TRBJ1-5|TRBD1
TGTGCCAGCAGTTTAAAGTGGGACAGGGACGGGCATCAGCCCCAGCATTTT
CASSLKWDRDGHQPQHF
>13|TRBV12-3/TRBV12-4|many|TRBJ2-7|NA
TGTGCCAGCAGTTTATACGTATCCTACGAGCAGTACTTC
CASSLYVSYEQYF
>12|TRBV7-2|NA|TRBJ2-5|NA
TGTGCCAGCAGCTTCGGACGAGAGACCCAGTACTTC
CASSFGRETQYF
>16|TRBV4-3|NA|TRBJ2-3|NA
TGCGCCAGCAGCCAAGAGATGGGGCAGGGAACAGATACGCAGTATTTT
CASSQEMGQGTDTQYF
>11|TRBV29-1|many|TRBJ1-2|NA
TGCAGCGTTGTTGTCCCCTATGGCTACACCTTC
CSVVVPYGYTF
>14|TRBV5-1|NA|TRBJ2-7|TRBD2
TGCGCCAGCAGCTACACTAGCGGGTCCTACGAGCAGTACTTC
CASSYTSGSYEQYF
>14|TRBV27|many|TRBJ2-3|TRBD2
TGTGCCAGCAGTTCCGGACTAGGGGCAGATACGCAGTATTTT
CASSSGLGADTQYF
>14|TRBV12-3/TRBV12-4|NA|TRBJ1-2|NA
TGTGCCAGCAGTCCTGACAGCCTCGCCTATGGCTACACCTTC
CASSPDSLAYGYTF
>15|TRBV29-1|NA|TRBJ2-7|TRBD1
TGCAGCGTGGGACAGGGAATCAGTTACGGCCACGAGCAGTACTTC
CSVGQGISYGHEQYF
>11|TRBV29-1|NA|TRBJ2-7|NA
TGCACCGCCAGGCAGGGCCACGAGCAGTACTTC
CTARQGHEQYF
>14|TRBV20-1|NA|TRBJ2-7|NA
TGCAGTGCTAGAGCGGCATATCAAGCCTACGAGCAGTACTTC
CSARAAYQAYEQYF
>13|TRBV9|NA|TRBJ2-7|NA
TGTGCCAGCAGCGTAACCCTAGGACACGAGCAGTACTTC
CASSVTLGHEQYF